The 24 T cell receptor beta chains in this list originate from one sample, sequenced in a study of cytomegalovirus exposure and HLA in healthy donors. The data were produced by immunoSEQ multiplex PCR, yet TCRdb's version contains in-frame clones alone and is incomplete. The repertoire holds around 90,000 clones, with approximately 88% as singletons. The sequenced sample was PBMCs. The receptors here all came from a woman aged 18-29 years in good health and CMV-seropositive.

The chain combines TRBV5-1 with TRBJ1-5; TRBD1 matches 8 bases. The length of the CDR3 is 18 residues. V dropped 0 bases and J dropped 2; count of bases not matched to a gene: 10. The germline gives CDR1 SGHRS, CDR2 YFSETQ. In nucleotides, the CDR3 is TGCGCCAGCAGCTTGGGTAATTCCGGACAGGGAGGCAATCAGCCCCAGCATTTT. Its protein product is CASSLGNSGQGGNQPQHF.

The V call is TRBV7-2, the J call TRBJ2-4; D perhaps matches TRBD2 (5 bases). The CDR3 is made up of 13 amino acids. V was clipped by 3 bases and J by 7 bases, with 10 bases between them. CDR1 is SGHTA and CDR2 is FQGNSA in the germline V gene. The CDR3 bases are TGTGCCAGCAGCTTTTTCGGGGAGAACATTCAGTACTTC. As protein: CASSFFGENIQYF. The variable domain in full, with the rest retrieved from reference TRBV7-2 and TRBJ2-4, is GAGVSQSPSNKVTEKGKDVELRCDPISGHTALYWYRQSLGQGLEFLIYFQGNSAPDKSGLPSDRFSAERTGGSVSTLTIQRTQQEDSAVYLCASSFFGENIQYFGAGTRLSVL.

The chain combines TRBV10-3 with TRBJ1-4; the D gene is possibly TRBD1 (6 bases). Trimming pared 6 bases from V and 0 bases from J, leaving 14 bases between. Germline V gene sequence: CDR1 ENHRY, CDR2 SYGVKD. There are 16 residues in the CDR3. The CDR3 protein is CAISERGSATNEKLFF. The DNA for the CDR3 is TGTGCCATCAGCGAGAGGGGGAGCGCAACTAATGAAAAACTGTTTTTT.

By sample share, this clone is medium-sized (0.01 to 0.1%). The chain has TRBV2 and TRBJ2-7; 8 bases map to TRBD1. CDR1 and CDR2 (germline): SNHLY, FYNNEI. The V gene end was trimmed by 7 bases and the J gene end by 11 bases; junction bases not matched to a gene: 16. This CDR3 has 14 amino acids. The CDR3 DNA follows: TGTGCCAGCACCTCGGACAGGGCCCCGAGCAGTGAGTACTTC. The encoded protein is CASTSDRAPSSEYF.

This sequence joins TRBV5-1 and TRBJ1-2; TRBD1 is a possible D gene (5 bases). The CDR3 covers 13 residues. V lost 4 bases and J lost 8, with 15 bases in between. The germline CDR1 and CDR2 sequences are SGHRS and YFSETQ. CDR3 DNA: TGCGCCAGCAGCCCGGAGAGTGGGGCAGGCTACACCTTC. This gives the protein CASSPESGAGYTF.

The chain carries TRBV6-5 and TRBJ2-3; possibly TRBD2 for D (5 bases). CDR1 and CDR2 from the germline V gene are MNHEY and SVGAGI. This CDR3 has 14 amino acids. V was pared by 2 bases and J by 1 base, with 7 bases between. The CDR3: CASSYDGGTDTQYF. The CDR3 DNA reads TGTGCCAGCAGTTACGACGGGGGCACAGATACGCAGTATTTT.

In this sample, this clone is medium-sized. The chain's CDR3 is CASSLSRTVKNTGELFF. As DNA, the CDR3 is TGTGCCAGCAGCTTATCCCGGACAGTGAAGAACACCGGGGAGCTGTTTTTT. The chain combines TRBV11-2 with TRBJ2-2; a weak D match, TRBD1 (6 bases). The CDR3 is 17 residues long. Germline V gene data show CDR1 as SGHAT and CDR2 as FQNNGV. V was shortened by 2 bases and J by 1 base, with 14 bases between the two germline ends.

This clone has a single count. The CDR3 sequence: CASSVSGGIQETQYF. The CDR3 DNA sequence: TGTGCCAGCAGCGTATCGGGGGGAATCCAAGAGACCCAGTACTTC. The rearrangement links TRBV9 to TRBJ2-5; TRBD2 aligns across 7 bases. After removal of 1 base from V and 1 base from J, the junction contained 4 bases not matched to a gene. The CDR3 consists of 15 residues. Germline lookup yields CDR1 SGDLS and CDR2 YYNGEE. The variable domain in full, with the rest retrieved from reference TRBV9 and TRBJ2-5, is DSGVTQTPKHLITATGQRVTLRCSPRSGDLSVYWYQQSLDQGLQFLIQYYNGEERAKGNILERFSAQQFPDLHSELNLSSLELGDSALYFCASSVSGGIQETQYFGPGTRLLVL.

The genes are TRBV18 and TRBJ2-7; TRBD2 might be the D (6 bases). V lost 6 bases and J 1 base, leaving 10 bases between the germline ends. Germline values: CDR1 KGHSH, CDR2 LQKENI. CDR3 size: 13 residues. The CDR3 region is CASSPGLSYEQYF. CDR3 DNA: TGTGCCAGCTCGCCGGGACTTTCCTACGAGCAGTACTTC. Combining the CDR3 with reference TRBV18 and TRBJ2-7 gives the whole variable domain NAGVMQNPRHLVRRRGQEARLRCSPMKGHSHVYWYRQLPEEGLKFMVYLQKENIIDESGMPKERFSAEFPKEGPSILRIQQVVRGDSAAYFCASSPGLSYEQYFGPGTRLTVT.

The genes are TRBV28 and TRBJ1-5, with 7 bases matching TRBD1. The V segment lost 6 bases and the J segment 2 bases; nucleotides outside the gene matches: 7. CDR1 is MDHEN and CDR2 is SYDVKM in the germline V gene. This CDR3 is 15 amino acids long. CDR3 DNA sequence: TGTGCCAGCAGCCGGACGGGACAGCGCAATCAGCCCCAGCATTTT. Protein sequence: CASSRTGQRNQPQHF.

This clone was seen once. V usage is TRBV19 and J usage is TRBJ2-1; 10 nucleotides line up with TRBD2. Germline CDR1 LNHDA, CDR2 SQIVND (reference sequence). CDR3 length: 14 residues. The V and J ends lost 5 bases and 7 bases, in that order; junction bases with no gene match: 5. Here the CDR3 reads CASSATSGVNEQFF. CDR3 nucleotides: TGTGCCAGTAGTGCCACTAGCGGGGTTAATGAGCAGTTCTTC.

The CDR3 DNA reads TGTGCCAGCAGTGACGACACGGAGACCCAGTACTTC. This codes for CASSDDTETQYF. The J gene is TRBJ2-5, the V gene TRBV6-1; no clear D. Germline CDR1 reads MNHNS; CDR2 reads SASEGT. V was pared by 3 bases and J by 5 bases, with 7 bases between. The CDR3 runs to 12 residues.

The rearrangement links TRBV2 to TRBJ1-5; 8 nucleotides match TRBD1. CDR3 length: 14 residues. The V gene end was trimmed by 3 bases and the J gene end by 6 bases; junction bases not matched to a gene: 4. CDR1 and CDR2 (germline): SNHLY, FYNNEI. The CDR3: CASSDRGRSQPQHF. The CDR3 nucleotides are TGTGCCAGCAGTGACAGGGGGCGCAGTCAGCCCCAGCATTTT. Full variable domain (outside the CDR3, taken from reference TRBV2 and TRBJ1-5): EPEVTQTPSHQVTQMGQEVILRCVPISNHLYFYWYRQILGQKVEFLVSFYNNEISEKSEIFDDQFSVERPDGSNFTLKIRSTKLEDSAMYFCASSDRGRSQPQHFGDGTRLSIL.

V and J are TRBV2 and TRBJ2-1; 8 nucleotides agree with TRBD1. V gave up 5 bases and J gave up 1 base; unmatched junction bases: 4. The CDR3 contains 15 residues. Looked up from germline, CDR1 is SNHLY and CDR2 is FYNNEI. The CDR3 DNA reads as TGTGCCAGCAGTAAACAGGGGGGATCCTACAATGAGCAGTTCTTC. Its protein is CASSKQGGSYNEQFF. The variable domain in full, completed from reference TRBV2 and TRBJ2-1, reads EPEVTQTPSHQVTQMGQEVILRCVPISNHLYFYWYRQILGQKVEFLVSFYNNEISEKSEIFDDQFSVERPDGSNFTLKIRSTKLEDSAMYFCASSKQGGSYNEQFFGPGTRLTVL.

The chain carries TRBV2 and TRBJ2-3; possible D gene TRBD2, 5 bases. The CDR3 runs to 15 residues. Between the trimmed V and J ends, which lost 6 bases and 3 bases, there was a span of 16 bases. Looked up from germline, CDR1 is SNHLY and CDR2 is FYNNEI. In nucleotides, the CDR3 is TGTGCCAGCAGGAGGGCAGGTCCGTTAACAGATACGCAGTATTTT. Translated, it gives CASRRAGPLTDTQYF.

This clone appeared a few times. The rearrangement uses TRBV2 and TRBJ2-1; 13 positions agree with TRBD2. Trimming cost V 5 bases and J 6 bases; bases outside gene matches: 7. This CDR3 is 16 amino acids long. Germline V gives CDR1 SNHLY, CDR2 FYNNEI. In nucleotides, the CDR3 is TGTGCCAGCAGTTTTGTTGGACTAGCGGGGGCCAATGAGCAGTTCTTC. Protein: CASSFVGLAGANEQFF.

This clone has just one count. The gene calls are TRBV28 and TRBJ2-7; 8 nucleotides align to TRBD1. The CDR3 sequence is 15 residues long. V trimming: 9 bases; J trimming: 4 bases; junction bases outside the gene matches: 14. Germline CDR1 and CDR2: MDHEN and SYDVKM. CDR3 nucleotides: TGTGCCAGTCGTACATCGGGACAGGCAATTTACGAGCAGTACTTC. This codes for CASRTSGQAIYEQYF.

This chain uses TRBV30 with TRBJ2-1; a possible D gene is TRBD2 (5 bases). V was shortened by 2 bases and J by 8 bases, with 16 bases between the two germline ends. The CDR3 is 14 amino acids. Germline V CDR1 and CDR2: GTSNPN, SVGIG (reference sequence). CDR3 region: CAWSKGPGRDEQFF. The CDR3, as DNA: TGTGCCTGGAGTAAGGGCCCTGGGCGGGATGAGCAGTTCTTC.

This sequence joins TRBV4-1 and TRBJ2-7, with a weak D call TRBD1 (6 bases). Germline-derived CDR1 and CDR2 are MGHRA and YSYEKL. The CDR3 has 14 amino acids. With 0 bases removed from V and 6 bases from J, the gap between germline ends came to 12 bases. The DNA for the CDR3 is TGCGCCAGCAGCCAAGATCCCAGGGGCCTCGAGCAGTACTTC. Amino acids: CASSQDPRGLEQYF.

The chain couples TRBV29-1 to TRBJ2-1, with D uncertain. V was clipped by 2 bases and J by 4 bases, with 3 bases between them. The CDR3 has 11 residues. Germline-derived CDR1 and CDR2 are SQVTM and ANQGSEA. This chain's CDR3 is CSVETYNEQFF. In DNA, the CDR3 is TGCAGCGTTGAAACTTACAATGAGCAGTTCTTC.

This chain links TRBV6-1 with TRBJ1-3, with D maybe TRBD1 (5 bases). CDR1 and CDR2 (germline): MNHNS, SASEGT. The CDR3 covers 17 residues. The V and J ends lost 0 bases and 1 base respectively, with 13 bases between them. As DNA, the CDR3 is TGTGCCAGCAGTGAAGCCGTGCCAGGGAGGTCTGGAAACACCATATATTTT. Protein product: CASSEAVPGRSGNTIYF.

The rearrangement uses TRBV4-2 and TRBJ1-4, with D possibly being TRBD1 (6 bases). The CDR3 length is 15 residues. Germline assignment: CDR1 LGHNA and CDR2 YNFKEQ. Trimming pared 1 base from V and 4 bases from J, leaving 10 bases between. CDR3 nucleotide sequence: TGTGCCAGCAGCCAAGTGGACAGTCATAATGAAAAACTGTTTTTT. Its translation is CASSQVDSHNEKLFF.

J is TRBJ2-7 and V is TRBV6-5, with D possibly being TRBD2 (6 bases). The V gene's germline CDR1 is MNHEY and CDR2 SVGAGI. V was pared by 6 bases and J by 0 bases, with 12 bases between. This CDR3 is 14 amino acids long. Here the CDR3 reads CASSPGDNSYEQYF. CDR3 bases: TGTGCCAGCAGCCCGGGGGATAACTCCTACGAGCAGTACTTC.

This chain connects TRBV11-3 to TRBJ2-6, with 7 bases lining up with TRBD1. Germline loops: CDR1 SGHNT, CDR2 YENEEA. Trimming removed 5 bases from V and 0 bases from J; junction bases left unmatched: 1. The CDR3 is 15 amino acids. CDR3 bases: TGTGCCAGCAGCCCAGGGGGCTCTGGGGCCAACGTCCTGACTTTC. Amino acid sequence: CASSPGGSGANVLTF.